The 21 T cell receptor beta chains presented below share a single source sample, sequenced in a study of T cells after yellow fever vaccination (dated by TCRdb to the late 2010s). Libraries were made using 5' RACE. The run used an Illumina HiSeq 2500. TCRdb ran its own pipeline on the public reads, namely fastp trimming at Q25 and MiXCR clone calling, and kept in-frame beta chains. All rows with the same CDR3 protein become a single entry with the most common DNA and genes. Across this sample there are approximately 300,000 distinct CDR3 sequences, with approximately 13% seen only once. The ten largest clones represent approximately 0.49% of the sample. Explained via the paper, the treatment or condition label denotes: live attenuated yellow fever vaccine strain. This specimen consisted of CD4+ T cells sorted from PBMCs, obtained 45 days after the yellow fever booster vaccination. The receptors derive from a man aged 30 to 39 who received the YFV17D yellow fever vaccine.

The gene calls are TRBV29-1 and TRBJ2-6; D is uncertain. Germline V gives CDR1 SQVTM, CDR2 ANQGSEA. V lost 5 bases and J 0 bases, leaving 17 bases between the germline ends. This CDR3 has 17 residues. CDR3 loop: CSVIPSGFSSGANVLTF. CDR3 coding DNA: TGCAGCGTTATACCGTCGGGTTTCTCCTCTGGGGCCAACGTCCTGACTTTC.

The table lists this clonotype with many counts. The chain recombines TRBV7-9 with TRBJ2-1; 7 nucleotides match TRBD1. With 4 bases clipped from V and 6 bases from J, the junction kept 3 bases outside the gene matches. Looked up from germline, CDR1 is SEHNR and CDR2 is FQNEAQ (reference sequence). The CDR3 extends over 13 amino acids. The CDR3 DNA reads TGTGCCAGCAGCTGGGACAGACTCAATGAGCAGTTCTTC. This encodes CASSWDRLNEQFF.

This clonotype has just a few counts. The chain is built from TRBV29-1 and TRBJ1-1; a possible D gene is TRBD1 (5 bases). V lost 1 base to trimming and J lost 3 bases, with 9 bases between them. CDR1 is SQVTM and CDR2 is ANQGSEA in the germline V gene. The CDR3 length is 13 residues. The CDR3 sequence is CSVEVGAYTEAFF. Here the CDR3 DNA reads TGCAGCGTTGAAGTCGGGGCTTACACTGAAGCTTTCTTT.

This clonotype has a handful of counts. J is TRBJ1-1 and V is TRBV20-1; D call uncertain. V dropped 5 bases and J dropped 0 bases, with 7 bases sitting between them. CDR1 and CDR2 (germline): DFQATT, SNEGSKA (reference sequence). CDR3 size: 12 residues. The CDR3 DNA reads as TGCAGTGCTCCTGACCTGAACACTGAAGCTTTCTTT. Protein sequence: CSAPDLNTEAFF.

This sequence joins TRBV10-2 and TRBJ2-2; unclear D gene. The CDR3 has 13 residues. The V gene's germline CDR1 is WSHSY and CDR2 SAAADI. The germline V and J ends were trimmed by 5 bases and 5 bases, with 9 bases remaining between them. This CDR3 reads CASSIGRTGELFF. Here the CDR3 DNA reads TGCGCCAGCAGTATCGGCAGGACCGGGGAGCTGTTTTTT.

This chain uses TRBV6-5 with TRBJ2-7, with 10 bases aligning to TRBD2. The CDR3 totals 17 residues. Germline V gene lookup returns CDR1 MNHEY and CDR2 SVGAGI. V lost 0 bases to trimming and J lost 2 bases; unmatched junction nucleotides: 7. The CDR3 region has the DNA TGTGCCAGCAGTTACTCTGTCCCGGGACTAGCGACCTACGAGCAGTACTTC. It encodes CASSYSVPGLATYEQYF.

This rearrangement joins TRBV5-1 to TRBJ1-1, with no clear D. Per germline, CDR1 SGHRS and CDR2 YFSETQ. With 0 bases removed from V and 4 bases from J, the gap between germline ends came to 10 bases. The CDR3 consists of 14 residues. As DNA, the CDR3 is TGCGCCAGCAGCTTGGAGGGTACGGGCACTGAAGCTTTCTTT. This codes for CASSLEGTGTEAFF.

V gene TRBV5-1 combines with J gene TRBJ2-3; D is possibly TRBD1 or TRBD2 (5 bases each). Germline V gives CDR1 SGHRS, CDR2 YFSETQ. Trimming removed 0 bases at V and 1 base at J, with 12 bases between. This CDR3 comprises 16 residues. CDR3 loop: CASSLAQGPRTDTQYF. The CDR3 DNA is TGCGCCAGCAGCTTGGCTCAGGGACCACGCACAGATACGCAGTATTTT.

V and J are TRBV4-3 and TRBJ2-2; 9 bases map to TRBD1. Trimming at V came to 4 bases and at J to 1 base, leaving 4 bases not matched to a gene. The CDR3 runs to 16 residues. Germline-derived CDR1 and CDR2 are LGHNA and YSLEER. The CDR3 sequence is CASSRGQGVNTGELFF. CDR3 in DNA: TGCGCCAGCAGCCGGGGACAGGGAGTGAACACCGGGGAGCTGTTTTTT.

This clonotype was observed at least ten times. The gene calls are TRBV18 and TRBJ2-1; no clear D gene. CDR3 size: 10 residues. Deletions cut 6 bases from V and 7 bases from J, with 4 bases between. CDR1 is KGHSH and CDR2 is LQKENI in the germline V gene. CDR3 in amino acids: CASSGNEQFF. CDR3 nucleotide sequence: TGTGCCAGCTCGGGGAATGAGCAGTTCTTC.

This clonotype was seen a few times. The chain couples TRBV11-2 to TRBJ2-2; 11 bases agree with TRBD1. CDR3 length: 15 amino acids. CDR1 and CDR2 (germline): SGHAT, FQNNGV. V dropped 5 bases and J dropped 7; count of bases not matched to a gene: 6. The CDR3 region is CASSTRGQGVGELFF. CDR3 coding DNA: TGTGCCAGCAGCACGCGGGGACAGGGGGTCGGGGAGCTGTTTTTT.

This clonotype was seen more than once but under ten times. The gene calls are TRBV10-3 and TRBJ2-1; no reliable D call. The CDR3 is 14 residues long. Germline assignment: CDR1 ENHRY and CDR2 SYGVKD. Written as DNA, the CDR3 is TGTGCAGTGGGCCTCCTCGACTTTGGCAATGAGCAGTTCTTC. Its protein product is CAVGLLDFGNEQFF.

V and J are TRBV5-1 and TRBJ2-7; 7 bases map to TRBD1. The V gene end was trimmed by 5 bases and the J gene end by 5 bases; junction bases not matched to a gene: 4. Per the germline V gene, CDR1 is SGHRS and CDR2 is YFSETQ. The CDR3 is 12 residues long. The CDR3 loop reads CASRADRDEQYF. DNA of the CDR3: TGCGCCAGCAGAGCCGACAGGGACGAGCAGTACTTC.

CDR3 in DNA: TGCAGCGCCGGCTGGGGCAGCTCCTACGAGCAGTACTTC. Protein sequence: CSAGWGSSYEQYF. V is TRBV29-1 and J is TRBJ2-7; D might be TRBD1 (5 bases). This CDR3 comprises 13 residues. The germline V gene encodes CDR1 SQVTM and CDR2 ANQGSEA. Trimming stripped 7 bases from V and 0 bases from J, with 13 bases between.

This clonotype was seen more than once but under ten times. V usage is TRBV24-1 and J usage is TRBJ2-1; D possibly matches TRBD1 or TRBD2 (5 bases each). Germline CDR1 KGHDR, CDR2 SFDVKD. Trimming cost V 5 bases and J 7 bases, with 26 bases left between them. The length of the CDR3 is 18 residues. CDR3 DNA: TGTGCCACCAGTGGCCTGGGGACGGGCGGTAACAAGGGGAATGAGCAGTTCTTC. Translated: CATSGLGTGGNKGNEQFF.

The rearrangement uses TRBV4-2 and TRBJ2-2; 13 bases align to TRBD2. Trimming removed 4 bases from V and 4 bases from J; junction bases left unmatched: 3. In germline, CDR1 is LGHNA, CDR2 YNFKEQ. This CDR3 comprises 16 residues. Here the CDR3 DNA reads TGTGCCAGCAGCCCTGGACTAGCGGGAGTCACCGGGGAGCTGTTTTTT. It encodes CASSPGLAGVTGELFF.

This clonotype was observed a handful of times. This chain links TRBV25-1 with TRBJ1-6; D is unclear. This CDR3 contains 14 residues. Germline assignment: CDR1 MGHDK and CDR2 SYGVNS. V was clipped by 6 bases and J by 10 bases, with 16 bases between them. The CDR3 region has the DNA TGTGCCAGCAGCCTCTCGGGGTCCTGGTCACCCCTCCACTTT. Translating it yields CASSLSGSWSPLHF. The whole variable domain, remainder taken from reference TRBV25-1 and TRBJ1-6, is EADIYQTPRYLVIGTGKKITLECSQTMGHDKMYWYQQDPGMELHLIHYSYGVNSTEKGDLSSESTVSRIRTEHFPLTLESARPSHTSQYLCASSLSGSWSPLHFGNGTRLTVT.

This clonotype turned up a few times. This chain uses TRBV20-1 with TRBJ2-3; a possible D gene is TRBD2 (6 bases). CDR1 is DFQATT and CDR2 is SNEGSKA in the germline V gene (reference sequence). This CDR3 region has 14 residues. With 3 bases removed from V and 1 base from J, the gap between germline ends came to 11 bases. The CDR3 coding sequence is TGCAGTGCTAGGAGGGAGGTTGGCACAGATACGCAGTATTTT. Residues: CSARREVGTDTQYF.

The table lists this clonotype with a few counts. The V and J genes are TRBV7-9 and TRBJ2-1; possibly TRBD2 for D (6 bases). CDR1 SEHNR and CDR2 FQNEAQ come from the germline V gene (reference sequence). The CDR3 extends over 16 amino acids. V lost 1 base to trimming and J lost 3 bases, with 13 bases between them. The CDR3 DNA is TGTGCCAGCAGCTTAGGAGACGGGAGTGGCTACAATGAGCAGTTCTTC. It codes for CASSLGDGSGYNEQFF. Full variable domain (rest looked up from reference TRBV7-9 and TRBJ2-1): DTGVSQNPRHKITKRGQNVTFRCDPISEHNRLYWYRQTLGQGPEFLTYFQNEAQLEKSRLLSDRFSAERPKGSFSTLEIQRTEQGDSAMYLCASSLGDGSGYNEQFFGPGTRLTVL.

In this sample, this clonotype turned up a few times. The chain has TRBV7-2 and TRBJ2-3, with D unclear. CDR1 and CDR2 from the germline V gene are SGHTA and FQGNSA. The CDR3 contains 13 residues. The V and J ends lost 4 bases and 0 bases respectively, with 5 bases between them. CDR3 residues: CASSSKSTDTQYF. The CDR3 region has the DNA TGTGCCAGCAGCTCGAAAAGCACAGATACGCAGTATTTT.

This clonotype appeared a few times. This chain uses TRBV7-8 with TRBJ2-7, with a weak D call TRBD2 (5 bases). In germline, CDR1 is SGHVS, CDR2 FQNEAQ. V dropped 6 bases and J dropped 6 bases, with 9 bases sitting between them. The CDR3 is 11 residues long. CDR3 nucleotide sequence: TGTGCCAGCAGACTAGTGGGCGAGCAGTACTTC. It codes for CASRLVGEQYF.